The next 8 T cell receptor beta chains were all read from a single sample in a study of regulatory T cells in long-lasting Graves disease. Assembly of TCR beta libraries relied on iRepertoire HTBI primers together with Arm-PCR of CDR3 regions. TCRdb ran MiXCR on the multiplex PCR reads and lists one entry per CDR3 protein. The sample holds 400,000 to 500,000 distinct CDR3 sequences, over 15% seen once. The time point: newly diagnosed GD, antithyroid drugs for less than 3 months. The TCR library used RNA extracted from PBMCs. These data also formed part of another study, on T cells in Graves' hyperthyroidism and ophthalmopathy.

Sequenced material: peripheral blood mononuclear cells (PBMCs), taken at new diagnosis, from a patient treated with antithyroid drugs. The receptors shown here come from a woman in her thirties with Graves disease.

This clonotype was counted many times. The chain recombines TRBV27 with TRBJ2-5, with a possible D match to TRBD1 (6 bases). Germline CDR1 MNHEY, CDR2 SMNVEV (reference sequence). The CDR3 runs 13 residues. With 3 bases removed from V and 4 bases from J, the gap between germline ends came to 9 bases. This chain's CDR3 is CASSFTRGETQYF. The DNA of the CDR3 is TGTGCCAGCAGTTTTACCAGGGGAGAGACCCAGTACTTC.

This clonotype was seen many times. The chain carries TRBV10-3 and TRBJ1-1, with 10 nucleotides matching TRBD1. Per germline, CDR1 ENHRY and CDR2 SYGVKD. V shed 2 bases, J shed 4 bases, and the junction held 4 bases outside the gene matches. The CDR3 runs 15 residues. CDR3 loop: CAISEARTGGTEAFF. CDR3 sequence (DNA): TGTGCCATCAGTGAGGCCAGGACAGGGGGCACTGAAGCTTTCTTT.

This clonotype has ten or more counts. The V and J genes are TRBV12-3 or TRBV12-4 and TRBJ2-2; a weak D match, TRBD2 (6 bases). The CDR3 has 16 residues. The V gene lost 3 bases and the J gene lost 0 bases, with 11 bases spanning the gap. As DNA, the CDR3 is TGTGCCAGCAGTTTCCGGACTACCTCGAACACCGGGGAGCTGTTTTTT. Translation gives CASSFRTTSNTGELFF.

This clonotype has only a few counts. V usage is TRBV4-1 and J usage is TRBJ2-2; 9 bases align to TRBD2. With 5 bases clipped from V and 5 bases from J, the junction kept 12 bases outside the gene matches. This CDR3 has 17 amino acids. Germline V gives CDR1 MGHRA, CDR2 YSYEKL. CDR3 DNA: TGCGCCAGCAGCGGACGCCATAGCGGGAGCATGACCGGGGAGCTGTTTTTT. Its protein product is CASSGRHSGSMTGELFF.

This clonotype was seen repeatedly, ten times or more. The CDR3 region is CASSFVLTF. CDR3 bases: TGTGCCAGCAGCTTCGTCCTGACTTTC. The chain combines TRBV7-2 with TRBJ2-6; no firm D call. Germline V CDR1 and CDR2: SGHTA, FQGNSA. V dropped 3 bases and J dropped 12 bases, with 0 bases sitting between them. The CDR3 is 9 amino acids.

In this sample, this clonotype turned up a few times. The chain uses TRBV30 and TRBJ2-1; the match to TRBD2 covers 9 bases. The CDR3 sequence is 15 residues long. Germline V gene data show CDR1 as GTSNPN and CDR2 as SVGIG (reference sequence). Losses at the gene ends were 3 bases for V and 2 bases for J; bases not matched to a gene: 5. CDR3 in amino acids: CAWSATSGTYNEQFF. The DNA of the CDR3 is TGTGCCTGGAGCGCGACTAGCGGAACCTACAATGAGCAGTTCTTC.

CDR3 sequence: CASSLVGLPSVDTQYF. The CDR3 region has the DNA TGTGCCAGCAGCTTAGTTGGTCTCCCAAGTGTGGATACGCAGTATTTT. This chain uses TRBV11-1 with TRBJ2-3; D is ambiguous. Germline V lookup: CDR1 SGHAT, CDR2 FQDESV (reference sequence). CDR3 length: 16 residues. Between the trimmed V and J ends, which lost 1 base and 6 bases, there was a span of 17 bases.

On this clonotype: Possible read error: a much larger clone is one base away. The V call is TRBV12-3 or TRBV12-4, the J call TRBJ2-3, with a possible D match to TRBD2 (5 bases). The CDR3 runs to 15 residues. For the CDR3, the DNA is TGTGCCAGCTCGGTGGTCGCCGCTAGCACAGATACGCAGTGTTTT. Translating gives CASSVVAASTDTQCF.